The T cell receptor beta chain described here comes from a study of blood T cell repertoires in COVID-19. TCRdb's table, derived via immunoSEQ multiplex PCR, lists solely in-frame clones and lacks some. The sample lists about 73,000 clones, around 81% seen once, with 25% to 30% in the top ten. The sequencing input was peripheral blood. The TCR sequence derives from a human donor in a cohort sampled during active COVID-19.

DNA of the CDR3: TGTGCCAGTAGTAAGATCGGACAGGGGGTGAATACGCAGTATTTT. This codes for CASSKIGQGVNTQYF. This rearrangement joins TRBV19 to TRBJ2-3, with 10 bases fitting TRBD1. The V gene end was trimmed by 4 bases and the J gene end by 7 bases; junction bases not matched to a gene: 8. CDR3 length equals 15 residues. Germline CDR1 is LNHDA and CDR2 is SQIVND (reference sequence).